The 6 T cell receptor beta chains below were found in one sample sequenced in a study of response to subunit inactivated influenza vaccine. TCRdb re-called the RT-PCR reads with MiXCR, one entry per CDR3 protein. The data hold roughly 190,000 distinct CDR3 sequences, with about 12% observed a single time. The sample was also reused in another study, on T cells expressing NK-cell markers. This second report adds: The cDNA for TCR beta came from 5'RACE template switching with UMIs.

This specimen was CD8+ T cells sorted from PBMCs, taken approximately 12 days after vaccination. Every receptor here comes from a man aged 50 to 59 who received an inactivated influenza vaccine.

The chain employs TRBV7-9 and TRBJ2-5; the D is unclear. Germline CDR1 reads SEHNR; CDR2 reads FQNEAQ (reference sequence). The CDR3 covers 14 residues. With 3 bases removed from V and 2 bases from J, the gap between germline ends came to 10 bases. The CDR3 bases are TGTGCCAGCAGCTTCATCCCGGCACAAGAGACCCAGTACTTC. Translating it yields CASSFIPAQETQYF.

The chain joins TRBV7-9 to TRBJ1-5, with TRBD1 matching 8 bases. Germline V gene sequence: CDR1 SEHNR, CDR2 FQNEAQ (reference sequence). The CDR3 extends over 16 amino acids. J was trimmed by 6 bases and V by 0 bases; bases with no gene match: 7. CDR3 sequence: CASSLAGQGLRQPQHF. The CDR3 nucleotides read TGTGCCAGCAGCTTAGCAGGACAGGGTCTCCGTCAGCCCCAGCATTTT.

The rearrangement links TRBV5-6 to TRBJ2-7; either TRBD1 or TRBD2 may supply D (5 bases each). The germline V gene has CDR1 SGHDT and CDR2 YYEEEE. The CDR3 loop spans 15 amino acids. V lost 4 bases to trimming and J lost 2 bases, with 16 bases between them. The CDR3 bases are TGTGCCAGCAGCAATAATCGGGACGGAACCTACGAGCAGTACTTC. It translates to CASSNNRDGTYEQYF.

This clonotype was found a few times. V gene TRBV20-1 combines with J gene TRBJ1-1; D perhaps matches TRBD1 (5 bases). The CDR3 is 16 amino acids. The V gene's germline CDR1 is DFQATT and CDR2 SNEGSKA (reference sequence). V lost 2 bases to trimming and J lost 2 bases, with 18 bases between them. CDR3 bases: TGCAGTGCTAGACCCTCGGGAGGGGTGGGTAACACTGAAGCTTTCTTT. Translating it yields CSARPSGGVGNTEAFF.

The sample holds a few counts of this clonotype. The chain is built from TRBV15 and TRBJ1-4, with 11 nucleotides matching TRBD1. V gave up 1 base and J gave up 3 bases; unmatched junction bases: 10. The germline CDR1 and CDR2 sequences are LNHNV and YYDKDF (reference sequence). The CDR3 is 19 amino acids. As DNA, the CDR3 is TGTGCCACCAGCAGAGGTTTCGGACAGGGGGCGATGGCTAATGAAAAACTGTTTTTT. Protein: CATSRGFGQGAMANEKLFF.

The V and J genes are TRBV6-1 and TRBJ2-7, with 10 bases aligning to TRBD2. V was clipped by 5 bases and J by 6 bases; unmatched bases: 10. Germline V lookup: CDR1 MNHNS, CDR2 SASEGT. This CDR3 spans 15 amino acids. This CDR3 is CASSPSSSGGAEQYF. In nucleotides, the CDR3 is TGTGCCAGCAGTCCCTCCTCCAGCGGGGGGGCCGAGCAGTACTTC.